The 28 T cell receptor beta chains given below trace back to one sample, sequenced in a study of T cells in Graves' hyperthyroidism and ophthalmopathy. Template material for amplifying TCR beta CDR3 regions consisted of RNA transcripts. Carried out on the TCR CDR3, a first-round RT-PCR used the HTBI primer set. TCRdb reprocessed the multiplex PCR reads with MiXCR, giving one entry per CDR3 protein. The sample holds roughly 400,000 distinct CDR3 sequences, roughly an eighth seen once. The specimen was blood. These receptors all stem from a man aged 45-65 years with Graves' ophthalmopathy.

This clonotype was detected many times. The chain employs TRBV20-1 and TRBJ2-1; D may be TRBD2 (6 bases). The CDR3 is 14 amino acids. From germline, CDR1 is DFQATT and CDR2 SNEGSKA (reference sequence). Deletions cut 0 bases from V and 6 bases from J, with 12 bases between. The DNA for the CDR3 is TGCAGTGCTAGAGATTTGGACGGGGGCAATGAGCAGTTCTTC. It encodes CSARDLDGGNEQFF.

V and J are TRBV7-8 and TRBJ1-2; 7 bases line up with TRBD1. V lost 1 base and J lost 6; bases outside the gene matches: 8. The CDR3 totals 15 residues. The germline V gene encodes CDR1 SGHVS and CDR2 FQNEAQ. The CDR3 here is CASSLEGAPEDGYTF. The CDR3 DNA reads as TGTGCCAGCAGCTTAGAGGGGGCTCCCGAGGATGGCTACACCTTC.

This clonotype was seen many times. The chain joins TRBV20-1 to TRBJ2-7; weak D call: TRBD1 (5 bases). CDR1 and CDR2 from the germline V gene are DFQATT and SNEGSKA (reference sequence). Trimming pared 2 bases from V and 2 bases from J, leaving 10 bases between. This CDR3 region has 13 residues. The CDR3 DNA is TGCAGTGCTAGACCTCAGGGAACCTACGAGCAGTACTTC. Translating gives CSARPQGTYEQYF.

This clonotype has at least ten counts. Written as DNA, the CDR3 is TGTGCCAGCAGCTCCTTTGGACAGGGGGTATATTCACCCCTCCACTTT. This sequence encodes CASSSFGQGVYSPLHF. J is TRBJ1-6 and V is TRBV7-2, with 10 bases that match TRBD1. This CDR3 has 16 residues. V lost 4 bases and J lost 8; bases outside the gene matches: 8. Germline V gene data show CDR1 as SGHTA and CDR2 as FQGNSA.

At least ten counts were recorded for this clonotype. The chain links TRBV29-1 to TRBJ2-1; tentatively, D is TRBD1 or TRBD2 (5 bases each). The CDR3 totals 16 residues. The ends were cut back, 3 bases at V and 2 bases at J, with 17 bases in the middle. Germline loops: CDR1 SQVTM, CDR2 ANQGSEA. DNA for the CDR3: TGCAGCGTTGAGGGGCAGGGCGGGTTTACCTACAATGAGCAGTTCTTC. This codes for CSVEGQGGFTYNEQFF.

V and J are TRBV19 and TRBJ1-1, with D hard to call. Trimming stripped 6 bases from V and 4 bases from J, with 12 bases between. The length of the CDR3 is 13 residues. CDR1 is LNHDA and CDR2 is SQIVND in the germline V gene (reference sequence). The CDR3 region has the DNA TGTGCCAGTAGCCTGGCCCGGGGCACTGAAGCTTTCTTT. Its protein is CASSLARGTEAFF. The entire variable domain, with the rest obtained from reference TRBV19 and TRBJ1-1, is as follows: DGGITQSPKYLFRKEGQNVTLSCEQNLNHDAMYWYRQDPGQGLRLIYYSQIVNDFQKGDIAEGYSVSREKKESFPLTVTSAQKNPTAFYLCASSLARGTEAFFGQGTRLTVV.

This clonotype has just a few counts. This sequence joins TRBV11-2 and TRBJ1-2; D might be TRBD1 (6 bases). The CDR3 loop spans 14 amino acids. CDR1 and CDR2 from the germline V gene are SGHAT and FQNNGV. V was clipped by 9 bases and J by 2 bases, with 16 bases between them. The CDR3: CASSQDRLNYGYTF. The CDR3 DNA reads TGTGCCAGTAGCCAAGACAGGCTCAACTATGGCTACACCTTC.

The chain carries TRBV6-2 or TRBV6-3 and TRBJ2-2; TRBD2 aligns across 10 bases. This CDR3 is built from 15 residues. Germline values: CDR1 MNHEY, CDR2 SVGEGT. Losses at the gene ends were 6 bases for V and 0 bases for J; bases not matched to a gene: 1. The DNA of the CDR3 is TGTGCCAGCAGACTAGCGGGATCGAACACCGGGGAGCTGTTTTTT. Protein product: CASRLAGSNTGELFF.

This sequence joins TRBV27 and TRBJ2-3; no clear D gene. Germline values: CDR1 MNHEY, CDR2 SMNVEV (reference sequence). The CDR3 totals 14 residues. Deletions cut 2 bases from V and 5 bases from J, with 11 bases between. The CDR3 DNA follows: TGTGCCAGCAGTTTAGTTTCTATCAAAGATACGCAGTATTTT. Translation: CASSLVSIKDTQYF.

As to this clonotype: A clone one base away is much larger, so this may be a read error. The rearrangement links TRBV3-1 to TRBJ2-7, with TRBD2 matching over 8 bases. The CDR3 sequence is 12 residues long. The V gene end was trimmed by 4 bases and the J gene end by 9 bases; junction bases not matched to a gene: 5. Per germline, CDR1 LGHDT and CDR2 YNNKEL (reference sequence). The CDR3 spells CASSPSGGGQYF. CDR3 nucleotide sequence: TGTGCCAGCAGCCCCTCCGGGGGGGGGCAGTACTTC.

This clonotype was picked up many times. The chain has TRBV12-3 or TRBV12-4 and TRBJ1-5; tentative D call: TRBD1 (6 bases). The CDR3 totals 14 residues. The ends were cut back, 6 bases at V and 6 bases at J, with 15 bases in the middle. The CDR3 region is CASSFRGNSQPQHF. CDR3 bases: TGTGCCAGCAGCTTCAGGGGCAATAGTCAGCCCCAGCATTTT.

J is TRBJ2-1 and V is TRBV28; tentatively, D is TRBD1 or TRBD2 (5 bases each). The CDR3 runs 14 residues. The germline gives CDR1 MDHEN, CDR2 SYDVKM. V was cut by 8 bases and J by 7 bases, with 18 bases left in between. CDR3 sequence reads: CASVSFIWGNEQFF. In nucleotides, the CDR3 is TGTGCCAGCGTATCTTTTATTTGGGGGAATGAGCAGTTCTTC.

Many counts were recorded for this clonotype. V and J are TRBV7-9 and TRBJ2-7; D may be TRBD2 (6 bases). This CDR3 region has 16 residues. Germline values: CDR1 SEHNR, CDR2 FQNEAQ (reference sequence). V lost 2 bases to trimming and J lost 4 bases, with 18 bases between them. CDR3 sequence reads: CASSLSTGDYPYEQYF. CDR3 in DNA: TGTGCCAGCAGCTTAAGTACGGGAGATTACCCTTACGAGCAGTACTTC. Complete variable domain (other parts from reference TRBV7-9 and TRBJ2-7): DTGVSQNPRHKITKRGQNVTFRCDPISEHNRLYWYRQTLGQGPEFLTYFQNEAQLEKSRLLSDRFSAERPKGSFSTLEIQRTEQGDSAMYLCASSLSTGDYPYEQYFGPGTRLTVT.

The chain couples TRBV9 to TRBJ2-1, with 7 bases aligning to TRBD2. Per germline, CDR1 SGDLS and CDR2 YYNGEE. This CDR3 region has 16 residues. J was trimmed by 4 bases and V by 3 bases; bases with no gene match: 10. This chain's CDR3 is CASSDRRAGLYNEQFF. Written as DNA, the CDR3 is TGTGCCAGCAGCGACCGGCGAGCGGGACTGTACAATGAGCAGTTCTTC.

In its sample, this clonotype was seen a few times. V and J are TRBV29-1 and TRBJ2-5; D is possibly TRBD1 or TRBD2 (6 bases each). Germline assignment: CDR1 SQVTM and CDR2 ANQGSEA. The CDR3 has 13 amino acids. Trimming pared 4 bases from V and 5 bases from J, leaving 14 bases between. The CDR3 reads CSVVMPGAETQYF. The CDR3 nucleotides are TGCAGCGTTGTGATGCCGGGGGCTGAGACCCAGTACTTC.

This clonotype has only one observation. The DNA for the CDR3 is TGTGCCAGCAGCTTGGCCTGGACAACTGGAAACACCATATATTTT. This encodes CASSLAWTTGNTIYF. J is TRBJ1-3 and V is TRBV5-6; a possible D gene is TRBD1 (5 bases). The V and J ends lost 0 bases and 2 bases respectively, with 9 bases between them. The CDR3 loop spans 15 amino acids. The germline V gene encodes CDR1 SGHDT and CDR2 YYEEEE.

This clonotype was seen a handful of times. The gene calls are TRBV29-1 and TRBJ1-3, with D hard to call. V lost 3 bases to trimming and J lost 0 bases, with 6 bases between them. The CDR3 is 13 amino acids. The germline CDR1 and CDR2 sequences are SQVTM and ANQGSEA. For the CDR3, the DNA is TGCAGCGTTGATCGACACTCTGGAAACACCATATATTTT. It codes for CSVDRHSGNTIYF.

Ten or more counts support this clonotype. The genes are TRBV13 and TRBJ2-7, with D unclear. This CDR3 spans 13 amino acids. The V gene's germline CDR1 is PRHDT and CDR2 FYEKMQ (reference sequence). V dropped 3 bases and J dropped 3 bases, with 9 bases sitting between them. The CDR3 protein is CASSLAPIYEQYF. CDR3 nucleotides: TGTGCCAGCAGCTTGGCGCCTATCTACGAGCAGTACTTC.

This chain links TRBV7-6 with TRBJ2-1, with a possible D match to TRBD1 (5 bases). This CDR3 is built from 13 residues. Germline-derived CDR1 and CDR2 are SGHVS and FNYEAQ. With 5 bases removed from V and 4 bases from J, the gap between germline ends came to 9 bases. The CDR3 region is CASSPQGYNEQFF. The DNA for the CDR3 is TGTGCCAGCAGCCCTCAGGGTTACAATGAGCAGTTCTTC.

This rearrangement joins TRBV5-6 to TRBJ2-7; 7 nucleotides align to TRBD2. V gave up 2 bases and J gave up 2 bases; unmatched junction bases: 7. The CDR3 length is 15 residues. Germline CDR1 SGHDT, CDR2 YYEEEE. As DNA, the CDR3 is TGTGCCAGCAGCTTTGGTAGGCGGGAGACCTACGAGCAGTACTTC. Amino acid sequence: CASSFGRRETYEQYF.

This clonotype was seen ten or more times. The rearrangement joins TRBV18 to TRBJ1-5; D is undetermined. CDR3 length: 14 residues. Trimming removed 1 base at V and 6 bases at J, with 10 bases between. Germline V gives CDR1 KGHSH, CDR2 LQKENI. The CDR3 sequence: CASSPQRGFQPQHF. The CDR3 bases are TGTGCCAGCTCACCACAGCGTGGGTTTCAGCCCCAGCATTTT.

The CDR3 DNA sequence: TGTGCCAGCAGGACAGGGTCGCATCAGCCCCAGCATTTT. Translated, it gives CASRTGSHQPQHF. This chain uses TRBV28 with TRBJ1-5; 7 nucleotides agree with TRBD1. The V gene end was trimmed by 6 bases and the J gene end by 5 bases; junction bases not matched to a gene: 4. Germline V gives CDR1 MDHEN, CDR2 SYDVKM. The length of the CDR3 is 13 residues.

In its sample, this clonotype was seen many times. The chain recombines TRBV28 with TRBJ2-5; D uncertain. This CDR3 has 13 amino acids. Germline CDR1 is MDHEN and CDR2 is SYDVKM. V dropped 4 bases and J dropped 5 bases, with 11 bases sitting between them. Here the CDR3 reads CASSSRNSETQYF. The CDR3 coding sequence is TGTGCCAGCAGTTCCAGGAACTCGGAGACCCAGTACTTC.

This clonotype has ten or more counts. The chain recombines TRBV29-1 with TRBJ2-1; TRBD1 aligns across 8 bases. CDR3 length: 15 residues. In germline, CDR1 is SQVTM, CDR2 ANQGSEA. Trimming cost V 7 bases and J 7 bases; bases outside gene matches: 15. CDR3 sequence (DNA): TGCAGCGCACGATCGAGCAGGGGGCAGGTAAATGAGCAGTTCTTC. Translated, it gives CSARSSRGQVNEQFF.

This clonotype occurred many times. DNA for the CDR3: TGTGCCAGCACGGCAGGGACTCCCTCTTACACAGATACGCAGTATTTT. As protein: CASTAGTPSYTDTQYF. The V gene is TRBV6-1, the J gene TRBJ2-3; weak D call: TRBD2 (6 bases). CDR3 length: 16 amino acids. The germline gives CDR1 MNHNS, CDR2 SASEGT. Trimming removed 7 bases at V and 2 bases at J, with 19 bases between.

This sequence joins TRBV27 and TRBJ2-2; TRBD2 agrees at 9 bases. This CDR3 is 19 amino acids long. J lost 7 bases, V lost 5 bases, and 20 bases had no gene match. Germline-derived CDR1 and CDR2 are MNHEY and SMNVEV (reference sequence). The CDR3 here is CASSVQRVASGIGFGELFF. The DNA for the CDR3 is TGTGCCAGCAGTGTACAGAGGGTGGCTAGCGGGATCGGCTTCGGGGAGCTGTTTTTT.

The table lists this clonotype with a few counts. The rearrangement uses TRBV28 and TRBJ2-7; tentative D call: TRBD1 (5 bases). This CDR3 is 13 amino acids long. Germline assignment: CDR1 MDHEN and CDR2 SYDVKM. The V gene lost 3 bases and the J gene lost 5 bases, with 11 bases spanning the gap. The CDR3 spells CASSFGHGDEQYF. The CDR3 region has the DNA TGTGCCAGCAGTTTCGGACACGGCGACGAGCAGTACTTC.

Ten or more counts support this clonotype. This rearrangement joins TRBV18 to TRBJ1-2; no firm D call. V shed 2 bases and J shed 4 bases, with 14 bases lying between them. The CDR3 has 15 amino acids. CDR1 is KGHSH, CDR2 LQKENI, per germline. Here the CDR3 DNA reads TGTGCCAGCTCACCATCCCAAGTGGCGGCCTATGGCTACACCTTC. Amino acid sequence: CASSPSQVAAYGYTF.